This is a list of T cell receptor beta chains from one sample in a study of T cells after yellow fever vaccination. TCRdb re-analysed the 5' RACE reads in MiXCR, keeping a single row per CDR3 protein. The sample consists of a few hundred thousand distinct CDR3 sequences, around 6.8% of them appearing once. This specimen was PBMCs, taken roughly 46 days after the first yellow fever vaccination. All receptors derive from a man aged 18 to 29 who received the YFV17D yellow fever vaccine. Each CDR3 is given with its conserved first and last residue. Each record gives: CDR3 DNA, CDR3 protein, clone size, CDR3 length, J gene, D gene, V gene. A D gene is named only where the DNA matches it firmly. Not every row has a clone size; where given, it reads once, few, many or a size class.

CDR3 DNA: TGTGCCAGCACCGTGGGGACGGAGGATCAGCCCCAGCATTTT
CDR3 protein: CASTVGTEDQPQHF
clone size: many
CDR3 length: 14
J gene: TRBJ1-5
D gene: .
V gene: TRBV2

CDR3 DNA: TGCAGCGTTTTCCTGACCGACACCCCAGACACTGAAGCTTTCTTT
CDR3 protein: CSVFLTDTPDTEAFF
clone size: many
CDR3 length: 15
J gene: TRBJ1-1
D gene: .
V gene: TRBV29-1

CDR3 DNA: TGCGCCAGCAGCTTGGACAGGGGGCGATCCGGGGAGCTGTTTTTT
CDR3 protein: CASSLDRGRSGELFF
clone size: few
CDR3 length: 15
J gene: TRBJ2-2
D gene: TRBD1
V gene: TRBV5-1

CDR3 DNA: TGCAGTGCTAGAGGTCGAGGAGGGACTGAAGCTTTCTTT
CDR3 protein: CSARGRGGTEAFF
clone size: few
CDR3 length: 13
J gene: TRBJ1-1
D gene: .
V gene: TRBV20-1

CDR3 DNA: TGTGCCAGTAGTAACCTAGGGAACACTGAAGCTTTCTTT
CDR3 protein: CASSNLGNTEAFF
clone size: .
CDR3 length: 13
J gene: TRBJ1-1
D gene: .
V gene: TRBV19

CDR3 DNA: TGCAGCGTGGGGACAGGGTCCTATGGCTACACCTTC
CDR3 protein: CSVGTGSYGYTF
clone size: few
CDR3 length: 12
J gene: TRBJ1-2
D gene: TRBD1
V gene: TRBV29-1

CDR3 DNA: TGCAGCGTGTCCCGAGGGGAGACCCAGTACTTC
CDR3 protein: CSVSRGETQYF
clone size: few
CDR3 length: 11
J gene: TRBJ2-5
D gene: .
V gene: TRBV29-1

CDR3 DNA: TGTGCCAGCAGTTTCTCCGCAGGGGGCAATGAGCAGTTCTTC
CDR3 protein: CASSFSAGGNEQFF
clone size: .
CDR3 length: 14
J gene: TRBJ2-1
D gene: TRBD1
V gene: TRBV12-3/TRBV12-4

CDR3 DNA: TGTGCCAGCAGTGGGGGGTATGTCGATATCTTT
CDR3 protein: CASSGGYVDIF
clone size: few
CDR3 length: 11
J gene: TRBJ1-1
D gene: .
V gene: TRBV7-2

CDR3 DNA: TGCAGTGCTAGCCAAATCCAGGTCAATCAGCCCCAGCATTTT
CDR3 protein: CSASQIQVNQPQHF
clone size: .
CDR3 length: 14
J gene: TRBJ1-5
D gene: .
V gene: TRBV20-1

CDR3 DNA: TGTGCCAGCACCGCGGGTCGTGGCTACACCTTC
CDR3 protein: CASTAGRGYTF
clone size: few
CDR3 length: 11
J gene: TRBJ1-2
D gene: .
V gene: TRBV6-5

CDR3 DNA: TGCGCCAGCAGCTCGGTATCCAGGGGGCAGGGCTATGGCTACACCTTC
CDR3 protein: CASSSVSRGQGYGYTF
clone size: .
CDR3 length: 16
J gene: TRBJ1-2
D gene: TRBD1
V gene: TRBV5-1

CDR3 DNA: TGCGCCAGCAGCTTGAGACAGGACAACACCGGGGAGCTGTTTTTT
CDR3 protein: CASSLRQDNTGELFF
clone size: many
CDR3 length: 15
J gene: TRBJ2-2
D gene: .
V gene: TRBV5-1

CDR3 DNA: TGTGCCAGCAGCGCGGGACAGGGGGCAGTTGGCAATCAGCCCCAGCATTTT
CDR3 protein: CASSAGQGAVGNQPQHF
clone size: many
CDR3 length: 17
J gene: TRBJ1-5
D gene: TRBD1
V gene: TRBV7-8

CDR3 DNA: TGCGCCAGCAGCCTCTATCTTCCTAGCGGGGGGGCGGTGGCCCAGTACTTC
CDR3 protein: CASSLYLPSGGAVAQYF
clone size: many
CDR3 length: 17
J gene: TRBJ2-5
D gene: TRBD2
V gene: TRBV4-3

CDR3 DNA: TGTGCCAGCAGTTACCGGGAAAAACTGTTTTTT
CDR3 protein: CASSYREKLFF
clone size: .
CDR3 length: 11
J gene: TRBJ1-4
D gene: .
V gene: TRBV12-3/TRBV12-4

CDR3 DNA: TGTGCCAGCAGTGAAGCGGTCGCAGAACCGCAGACCGGGGAGCTGTTTTTT
CDR3 protein: CASSEAVAEPQTGELFF
clone size: .
CDR3 length: 17
J gene: TRBJ2-2
D gene: .
V gene: TRBV2

CDR3 DNA: TGTGCCAGCAGCGTCGGGGCGTACAATGAGCAGTTCTTC
CDR3 protein: CASSVGAYNEQFF
clone size: .
CDR3 length: 13
J gene: TRBJ2-1
D gene: .
V gene: TRBV9

CDR3 DNA: TGTGCCATCTCTAGAAGGGGACTAGCGGGGGATGAGCAGTTCTTC
CDR3 protein: CAISRRGLAGDEQFF
clone size: many
CDR3 length: 15
J gene: TRBJ2-1
D gene: TRBD2
V gene: TRBV10-3

CDR3 DNA: TGTGCCAGCAGCTTAGGGGGTCCGTCATACGAGCAGTACTTC
CDR3 protein: CASSLGGPSYEQYF
clone size: .
CDR3 length: 14
J gene: TRBJ2-7
D gene: .
V gene: TRBV7-2

CDR3 DNA: TGTGCCAGCAGCAGAGGTGGGGAGCTGTTTTTT
CDR3 protein: CASSRGGELFF
clone size: .
CDR3 length: 11
J gene: TRBJ2-2
D gene: .
V gene: TRBV7-9

CDR3 DNA: TGTGCCAGTAGTACTGCAGGGAAAGAGACCCAGTACTTC
CDR3 protein: CASSTAGKETQYF
clone size: .
CDR3 length: 13
J gene: TRBJ2-5
D gene: .
V gene: TRBV19

CDR3 DNA: TGTGCCAGCAGCAGGGGGGAGTCCTACAATGAGCAGTTCTTC
CDR3 protein: CASSRGESYNEQFF
clone size: many
CDR3 length: 14
J gene: TRBJ2-1
D gene: .
V gene: TRBV12-3/TRBV12-4

CDR3 DNA: TGTGCCAGCAGGGGCCTCCCGAACACCGGGGAGCTGTTTTTT
CDR3 protein: CASRGLPNTGELFF
clone size: few
CDR3 length: 14
J gene: TRBJ2-2
D gene: .
V gene: TRBV11-2

CDR3 DNA: TGTGCCAGCTCACCCTTCGGAGGCACAGCCTACGAGCAGTACTTC
CDR3 protein: CASSPFGGTAYEQYF
clone size: .
CDR3 length: 15
J gene: TRBJ2-7
D gene: .
V gene: TRBV18

CDR3 DNA: TGTGCCAGCAGCTTAGCAGGTGGGGCCAACGTCCTGACTTTC
CDR3 protein: CASSLAGGANVLTF
clone size: .
CDR3 length: 14
J gene: TRBJ2-6
D gene: .
V gene: TRBV7-2